A single sample is the source of the 29 T cell receptor beta chains below, sequenced in a study of T-cell memory formation after mild COVID-19. Via MiXCR, TCRdb re-called the 5' RACE reads, giving one row per CDR3 protein. This table has roughly 62,000 distinct CDR3 sequences, roughly 9.9% appearing once. Sequenced input: PBMCs or a T cell subset sorted from them (not recorded which). The receptors come from a young man who had mild COVID-19 (a few samples of this study predate the infection). Cell type and time point are not known.

The chain uses TRBV12-3 or TRBV12-4 and TRBJ1-1, with D possibly matching TRBD1 (6 bases). The CDR3 runs 13 residues. The V and J ends lost 8 bases and 5 bases respectively, with 15 bases between them. The DNA of the CDR3 is TGTGCCAGCTCAGGACAGCCGCCGACTGAAGCTTTCTTT. Translated, it gives CASSGQPPTEAFF.

Written as DNA, the CDR3 is TGTGCCGCCTCGAGCGGGGGGGGCTTACAAGATACGCAGTATTTT. Amino acid sequence: CAASSGGGLQDTQYF. The chain couples TRBV10-3 to TRBJ2-3, with TRBD2 matching 10 bases. Germline V gene lookup returns CDR1 ENHRY and CDR2 SYGVKD. The CDR3 covers 15 residues. J lost 5 bases, V lost 11 bases, and 13 bases had no gene match.

The J gene is TRBJ2-6, the V gene TRBV7-9; the D gene is possibly TRBD2 (6 bases). Between the trimmed V and J ends, which lost 5 bases and 2 bases, there was a span of 16 bases. The CDR3 has 17 residues. Looked up from germline, CDR1 is SEHNR and CDR2 is FQNEAQ (reference sequence). CDR3 amino acids: CASSHSWAGPGANVLTF. The CDR3, as DNA: TGTGCCAGCAGCCACTCCTGGGCGGGGCCTGGGGCCAACGTCCTGACTTTC.

The sample holds many counts of this clonotype. The chain is built from TRBV20-1 and TRBJ2-3, with 10 bases identical to TRBD2. Per germline, CDR1 DFQATT and CDR2 SNEGSKA (reference sequence). CDR3 length: 18 residues. The junction had 16 bases not matched to a gene; V was cut back by 3 bases and J by 4 bases. CDR3 bases: TGCAGTGCTAGGGTTGCCCAGCGGGGGGGCCAGTCTGCAGATACGCAGTATTTT. Translation gives CSARVAQRGGQSADTQYF.

This clonotype was counted between two and nine times. The V gene is TRBV11-2, the J gene TRBJ1-5; D is unclear. Per germline, CDR1 SGHAT and CDR2 FQNNGV. The CDR3 has 15 residues. V was shortened by 4 bases and J by 4 bases, with 14 bases between the two germline ends. CDR3 sequence: CASSSNFRGNQPQHF. The CDR3 DNA reads TGTGCCAGCAGCTCCAACTTTAGAGGGAATCAGCCCCAGCATTTT.

The rearrangement uses TRBV20-1 and TRBJ2-3; D is perhaps TRBD2 (6 bases). This CDR3 contains 17 residues. CDR1 is DFQATT, CDR2 SNEGSKA, per germline (reference sequence). Trimming shortened V by 0 bases and J by 3 bases, and 19 bases separated the two germline ends. The chain's CDR3 is CSARDFSRGAGTDTQYF. As DNA, the CDR3 is TGCAGTGCTAGAGATTTCTCGCGCGGGGCCGGAACAGATACGCAGTATTTT.

This clonotype was counted at least ten times. The chain combines TRBV7-2 with TRBJ2-3; D gene uncertain. The CDR3 consists of 12 residues. The V gene's germline CDR1 is SGHTA and CDR2 FQGNSA. V gave up 4 bases and J gave up 1 base, with 3 bases separating them. This CDR3 reads CASSSGTDTQYF. CDR3 in DNA: TGTGCCAGCAGCTCAGGCACAGATACGCAGTATTTT.

There are a few counts of this clonotype. The CDR3 DNA sequence: TGTGCCAGCAGCCAAGTCGGACAGGGGGTAGATACGCAGTATTTT. Its translation: CASSQVGQGVDTQYF. This chain uses TRBV14 with TRBJ2-3, with TRBD1 identical over 10 bases. CDR3 size: 15 residues. The trim removed 1 base at V and 5 bases at J, leaving 3 bases unmatched. Germline lookup yields CDR1 SGHDN and CDR2 FVKESK. Together with reference TRBV14 and TRBJ2-3, the CDR3 gives the full variable domain: EAGVTQFPSHSVIEKGQTVTLRCDPISGHDNLYWYRRVMGKEIKFLLHFVKESKQDESGMPNNRFLAERTGGTYSTLKVQPAELEDSGVYFCASSQVGQGVDTQYFGPGTRLTVL.

This chain links TRBV29-1 with TRBJ2-1; 9 bases fit TRBD1. The V gene end was trimmed by 7 bases and the J gene end by 7 bases; junction bases not matched to a gene: 2. Germline V gene data show CDR1 as SQVTM and CDR2 as ANQGSEA. The CDR3 contains 11 residues. The CDR3 reads CSAGQGNEQFF. Here the CDR3 DNA reads TGCAGCGCCGGACAGGGGAATGAGCAGTTCTTC.

This clonotype was counted at least ten times. This chain uses TRBV20-1 with TRBJ1-1; D uncertain. Germline CDR1 and CDR2: DFQATT and SNEGSKA (reference sequence). This CDR3 region has 13 residues. The V end lost 0 bases, the J end lost 12 bases, and 17 bases lay between the germline ends. This CDR3 is CSARDEGGLSTFF. DNA of the CDR3: TGCAGTGCTAGAGATGAAGGAGGGTTGTCGACTTTCTTT.

The V and J genes are TRBV2 and TRBJ1-1, with D hard to call. This CDR3 comprises 13 residues. CDR1 is SNHLY, CDR2 FYNNEI, per germline. Deletions cut 4 bases from V and 1 base from J, with 7 bases between. The CDR3: CASSGVQNTEAFF. CDR3 DNA: TGTGCCAGCAGTGGGGTCCAGAACACTGAAGCTTTCTTT.

The rearrangement uses TRBV6-5 and TRBJ1-1; 9 positions agree with TRBD1. This CDR3 has 14 residues. CDR1 and CDR2 from the germline V gene are MNHEY and SVGAGI. Trimming took 7 bases from V and 6 from J; bases not matched to a gene: 9. DNA for the CDR3: TGTGCCAGCAAAACACAGGGGGCAGACCCTGAAGCTTTCTTT. Amino acids: CASKTQGADPEAFF.

The V gene is TRBV5-8, the J gene TRBJ2-5; D gene unclear. CDR3 size: 13 residues. The V end lost 1 base, the J end lost 4 bases, and 8 bases lay between the germline ends. Germline V lookup: CDR1 SGHTS, CDR2 YDEGEE. This CDR3 reads CASSLIRSETQYF. CDR3 bases: TGTGCCAGCAGCTTGATCAGGTCAGAGACCCAGTACTTC.

In this sample, this clonotype turned up many times. The V gene is TRBV5-1, the J gene TRBJ1-1, with TRBD1 as a possible D gene (6 bases). The CDR3 extends over 13 amino acids. Germline V gene lookup returns CDR1 SGHRS and CDR2 YFSETQ. Deletions cut 7 bases from V and 4 bases from J, with 14 bases between. In nucleotides, the CDR3 is TGCGCCAGCGGCTGGGGGGCAGGCACTGAAGCTTTCTTT. Amino acids: CASGWGAGTEAFF.

J is TRBJ2-2 and V is TRBV12-3 or TRBV12-4, with D tentatively TRBD2 (6 bases). Between the trimmed V and J ends, which lost 4 bases and 3 bases, there was a span of 18 bases. This CDR3 is 17 amino acids long. The CDR3 loop is CASSYWPGGPHTGELFF. CDR3 nucleotides: TGTGCCAGCAGTTACTGGCCCGGGGGACCTCACACCGGGGAGCTGTTTTTT.

This clonotype came up many times. The chain combines TRBV6-2 or TRBV6-3 with TRBJ2-3, with D perhaps matching TRBD1 (5 bases). V lost 5 bases and J 0 bases, leaving 12 bases between the germline ends. This CDR3 comprises 15 residues. In germline, CDR1 is MNHEY, CDR2 SVGEGT. The CDR3 DNA is TGTGCCAGCAGTCCGAGGACATCTAGCACAGATACGCAGTATTTT. Translation gives CASSPRTSSTDTQYF.

This clonotype came up a few times. This chain joins TRBV6-2 or TRBV6-3 and TRBJ1-2; 7 bases fit TRBD1. With V trimmed by 5 bases and J by 5 bases, 14 bases remained unmatched. There are 16 residues in the CDR3. CDR1 and CDR2 (germline): MNHEY, SVGEGT. CDR3 nucleotide sequence: TGTGCCAGCAGTCAACGACCCGACCGGGACAGATATGGCTACACCTTC. Its protein is CASSQRPDRDRYGYTF.

The chain recombines TRBV24-1 with TRBJ1-1, with 8 bases aligning to TRBD1. Trimming took 3 bases from V and 4 from J; bases not matched to a gene: 0. Germline CDR1 reads KGHDR; CDR2 reads SFDVKD. The CDR3 is 13 amino acids. As DNA, the CDR3 is TGTGCCACCAGTGATGACAGGGGCACTGAAGCTTTCTTT. It yields the protein CATSDDRGTEAFF.

This clonotype was found a few times. The chain recombines TRBV5-1 with TRBJ1-1, with no clear D. Germline CDR1 SGHRS, CDR2 YFSETQ. The germline V and J ends were trimmed by 0 bases and 0 bases, with 12 bases remaining between them. The CDR3 sequence is 16 residues long. The CDR3: CASSLDGVLLNTEAFF. The CDR3 DNA sequence: TGCGCCAGCAGCTTGGACGGGGTCTTATTGAACACTGAAGCTTTCTTT.

The J gene is TRBJ2-7, the V gene TRBV5-1; 7 positions agree with TRBD1. Germline V gene data show CDR1 as SGHRS and CDR2 as YFSETQ. Trimming removed 4 bases from V and 3 bases from J; junction bases left unmatched: 13. This CDR3 has 16 amino acids. The CDR3 is CASSGVTGKVGYEQYF. The CDR3, as DNA: TGCGCCAGCAGCGGGGTGACAGGGAAGGTAGGCTACGAGCAGTACTTC.

This clonotype occurred many times. V usage is TRBV9 and J usage is TRBJ1-5; unclear D gene. Deletions cut 0 bases from V and 5 bases from J, with 6 bases between. The length of the CDR3 is 13 residues. In germline, CDR1 is SGDLS, CDR2 YYNGEE. The CDR3 sequence is CASSVGVDQPQHF. The CDR3 DNA follows: TGTGCCAGCAGCGTAGGGGTGGATCAGCCCCAGCATTTT.

The chain recombines TRBV5-1 with TRBJ1-2; D is ambiguous. The germline gives CDR1 SGHRS, CDR2 YFSETQ. The CDR3 totals 12 residues. V was cut by 4 bases and J by 6 bases, with 10 bases left in between. The CDR3 is CASSPGVDGYTF. The CDR3 coding sequence is TGCGCCAGCAGCCCTGGGGTTGATGGCTACACCTTC. Looking up the rest from reference TRBV5-1 and TRBJ1-2 gives the full variable domain: KAGVTQTPRYLIKTRGQQVTLSCSPISGHRSVSWYQQTPGQGLQFLFEYFSETQRNKGNFPGRFSGRQFSNSRSEMNVSTLELGDSALYLCASSPGVDGYTFGSGTRLTVV.

This clonotype was picked up a small number of times. The rearrangement links TRBV7-8 to TRBJ2-3, with 10 bases matching TRBD2. With 5 bases clipped from V and 2 bases from J, the junction kept 13 bases outside the gene matches. Per germline, CDR1 SGHVS and CDR2 FQNEAQ. The CDR3 covers 18 residues. The CDR3 protein is CASSPRVAGGLHTDTQYF. As DNA, the CDR3 is TGTGCCAGCAGCCCCCGGGTAGCGGGGGGCCTACACACAGATACGCAGTATTTT.

This clonotype has more than one count but fewer than ten. V is TRBV20-1 and J is TRBJ2-3; maybe TRBD1 (6 bases). The CDR3 consists of 12 residues. CDR1 and CDR2 from the germline V gene are DFQATT and SNEGSKA (reference sequence). Trimming pared 8 bases from V and 5 bases from J, leaving 14 bases between. The CDR3 is CSQQGYGDTQYF. Written as DNA, the CDR3 is TGCAGTCAACAGGGATACGGAGATACGCAGTATTTT.

The chain couples TRBV5-1 to TRBJ2-3; D is perhaps TRBD2 (6 bases). Germline CDR1 SGHRS, CDR2 YFSETQ. This CDR3 spans 12 amino acids. V was clipped by 4 bases and J by 8 bases, with 11 bases between them. The CDR3 nucleotides read TGCGCCAGCAGCACCAGGGAGGCTACGCAGTATTTT. It encodes CASSTREATQYF.

This clonotype was seen a handful of times. The CDR3 sequence is CASSLGLGPYEQYF. In DNA form, the CDR3 reads TGTGCCAGCAGCTTAGGTCTAGGGCCCTACGAGCAGTACTTC. The chain employs TRBV7-3 and TRBJ2-7; D is undetermined. V was clipped by 2 bases and J by 2 bases, with 10 bases between them. CDR1 is SGHTA and CDR2 is FQGTGA in the germline V gene. The CDR3 length is 14 residues.

This clonotype was recorded many times. V gene TRBV6-6 combines with J gene TRBJ2-1; 12 bases fit TRBD2. Trimming cost V 6 bases and J 4 bases; bases outside gene matches: 4. This CDR3 has 15 amino acids. Germline assignment: CDR1 MNHNY and CDR2 SVGAGI (reference sequence). The CDR3 spells CASRDLAGGYNEQFF. In nucleotides, the CDR3 is TGTGCCAGCAGGGACCTAGCGGGGGGGTACAATGAGCAGTTCTTC.

This clonotype was recorded a few times. This sequence joins TRBV7-9 and TRBJ2-3, with 8 nucleotides matching TRBD1. V shed 5 bases and J 8 bases; nucleotides not matched to a gene: 9. Germline V gene data show CDR1 as SEHNR and CDR2 as FQNEAQ (reference sequence). CDR3 size: 14 residues. The CDR3 DNA follows: TGTGCCAGCAGCACCGGACAGGGTCTGGGTACGCAGTATTTT. Its protein is CASSTGQGLGTQYF.

This sequence joins TRBV12-3 or TRBV12-4 and TRBJ2-3, with TRBD1 matching over 8 bases. Trimming removed 5 bases from V and 3 bases from J; junction bases left unmatched: 4. The CDR3 is 14 amino acids. CDR3 nucleotides: TGTGCCAGCAGTCCAAGGACAGGGACAGATACGCAGTATTTT. It codes for CASSPRTGTDTQYF.